A selection of T cell receptor beta chains follows, all from one sample in a study of blood T cell repertoires in COVID-19. Data came from immunoSEQ multiplex PCR; TCRdb stores just in-frame clones and leaves some out. The data hold around 110,000 clones, with 80% to 90% observed a single time. The sequenced sample consisted of peripheral blood. The source of these receptors is a man aged 40-50 years with active or convalescent COVID-19. CDR3s include the opening cysteine and the closing phenylalanine or tryptophan. The order of the fields is J gene, clone size, V gene, D gene, CDR3 protein, CDR3 DNA. A D gene is named only where the DNA matches it firmly. Only some rows state a clone size, as once, few, many or a class for expanded clones.

j_gene: TRBJ2-7; abundance: NA; v_gene: TRBV6-6; d_gene: NA; CDR3aa: CASSPKRGEQYF; CDR3nt: TGTGCCAGCAGTCCCAAACGGGGCGAGCAGTACTTC
j_gene: TRBJ2-7; abundance: NA; v_gene: TRBV7-8; d_gene: TRBD1; CDR3aa: CASSAPGTGTYEQYF; CDR3nt: TGTGCCAGCAGCGCGCCAGGGACAGGGACCTACGAGCAGTACTTC
j_gene: TRBJ1-6; abundance: NA; v_gene: TRBV18; d_gene: NA; CDR3aa: CASSPLKGAPLHF; CDR3nt: TGTGCCAGCTCACCCCTCAAGGGGGCACCCCTCCACTTT
j_gene: TRBJ1-5; abundance: few; v_gene: TRBV15; d_gene: NA; CDR3aa: CATGRRDSNQPQHF; CDR3nt: TGTGCCACCGGGCGGAGGGATAGCAATCAGCCCCAGCATTTT
j_gene: TRBJ1-1; abundance: NA; v_gene: TRBV10-3; d_gene: NA; CDR3aa: CAISRSLNTEAFF; CDR3nt: TGTGCCATCAGTCGGTCGTTGAACACTGAAGCTTTCTTT
j_gene: TRBJ2-7; abundance: once; v_gene: TRBV9; d_gene: TRBD2; CDR3aa: CASSPGGGEQYF; CDR3nt: TGTGCCAGCAGCCCGGGAGGTGGCGAGCAGTACTTC
j_gene: TRBJ2-1; abundance: NA; v_gene: TRBV10-1; d_gene: TRBD2; CDR3aa: CASSESSGLFNEQFF; CDR3nt: TGCGCCAGCAGTGAATCTAGCGGCCTCTTCAATGAGCAGTTCTTC
j_gene: TRBJ2-2; abundance: NA; v_gene: TRBV7-9; d_gene: TRBD1; CDR3aa: CASSSDRGDTGELFF; CDR3nt: TGTGCCAGCAGCTCAGACAGGGGGGACACCGGGGAGCTGTTTTTT
j_gene: TRBJ1-2; abundance: NA; v_gene: TRBV2; d_gene: TRBD1; CDR3aa: CASGTGVRRDGYTF; CDR3nt: TGTGCCAGCGGAACAGGGGTTCGACGGGATGGCTACACCTTC
j_gene: TRBJ1-6; abundance: NA; v_gene: TRBV5-4; d_gene: NA; CDR3aa: CASSRGLTQGSPLHF; CDR3nt: TGTGCCAGCAGCAGAGGACTCACTCAAGGATCACCCCTCCACTTT
j_gene: TRBJ2-4; abundance: NA; v_gene: TRBV30; d_gene: NA; CDR3aa: CAWRIVAKNIQYF; CDR3nt: TGTGCCTGGAGAATCGTAGCCAAAAACATTCAGTACTTC
j_gene: TRBJ2-7; abundance: NA; v_gene: TRBV27; d_gene: NA; CDR3aa: CASSLTPYYEQYF; CDR3nt: TGTGCCAGCAGTTTAACCCCCTACTACGAGCAGTACTTC
j_gene: TRBJ2-3; abundance: NA; v_gene: TRBV5-1; d_gene: TRBD2; CDR3aa: CASASGNTQYF; CDR3nt: TGCGCCAGCGCTAGCGGGAATACGCAGTATTTT
j_gene: TRBJ1-4; abundance: NA; v_gene: TRBV7-2; d_gene: TRBD1; CDR3aa: CASTPVGGQGSYEKLFF; CDR3nt: TGTGCCAGCACCCCGGTAGGGGGCCAGGGGTCTTATGAAAAACTGTTTTTT
j_gene: TRBJ1-3; abundance: NA; v_gene: TRBV5-4; d_gene: TRBD1; CDR3aa: CASSFGTGGLSGNTIYF; CDR3nt: TGTGCCAGCAGCTTTGGGACAGGGGGCCTCTCTGGAAACACCATATATTTT
j_gene: TRBJ1-5; abundance: NA; v_gene: TRBV28; d_gene: NA; CDR3aa: CASRAGGPVEPQHF; CDR3nt: TGTGCCAGCAGGGCAGGAGGGCCCGTGGAGCCCCAGCATTTT
j_gene: TRBJ1-4; abundance: NA; v_gene: TRBV13; d_gene: NA; CDR3aa: CASSLGTADEKLFF; CDR3nt: TGTGCCAGCAGCTTAGGGACAGCTGATGAAAAACTGTTTTTT
j_gene: TRBJ2-5; abundance: NA; v_gene: TRBV24-1; d_gene: TRBD2; CDR3aa: CATSDPGGKSETQYF; CDR3nt: TGTGCCACCAGTGATCCCGGGGGGAAGAGTGAGACCCAGTACTTC
j_gene: TRBJ2-1; abundance: NA; v_gene: TRBV6-2/TRBV6-3; d_gene: TRBD2; CDR3aa: CASSWGLAGSGEQFF; CDR3nt: TGTGCCAGCAGTTGGGGACTAGCGGGCTCTGGTGAGCAGTTCTTC
j_gene: TRBJ1-3; abundance: once; v_gene: TRBV9; d_gene: NA; CDR3aa: CASSVASGNSGNTIYF; CDR3nt: TGTGCCAGCAGCGTAGCCTCAGGAAACTCTGGAAACACCATATATTTT
j_gene: TRBJ1-6; abundance: NA; v_gene: TRBV5-4; d_gene: NA; CDR3aa: CASSLDSNNSPLHF; CDR3nt: TGTGCCAGCAGCTTGGACAGCAATAATTCACCCCTCCACTTT
j_gene: TRBJ2-7; abundance: NA; v_gene: TRBV5-1; d_gene: NA; CDR3aa: CASSLGPVATLHEQYF; CDR3nt: TGCGCCAGCAGCTTGGGTCCGGTCGCAACCCTTCACGAGCAGTACTTC
j_gene: TRBJ1-2; abundance: NA; v_gene: TRBV7-9; d_gene: TRBD1; CDR3aa: CASTIRTGLYGYTF; CDR3nt: TGTGCCAGCACCATAAGGACAGGGTTGTATGGCTACACCTTC
j_gene: TRBJ2-5; abundance: NA; v_gene: TRBV19; d_gene: TRBD1; CDR3aa: CASSVQGAGETQYF; CDR3nt: TGTGCCAGTAGTGTCCAGGGGGCCGGGGAGACCCAGTACTTC
j_gene: TRBJ1-2; abundance: NA; v_gene: TRBV19; d_gene: NA; CDR3aa: CASSTSGSYYGYTF; CDR3nt: TGTGCCAGTAGTACCAGCGGATCTTACTATGGCTACACCTTC
j_gene: TRBJ2-1; abundance: NA; v_gene: TRBV2; d_gene: NA; CDR3aa: CACTRGTSSYNEQFF; CDR3nt: TGTGCCTGCACGAGGGGGACAAGCTCCTACAATGAGCAGTTCTTC
j_gene: TRBJ1-2; abundance: NA; v_gene: TRBV27; d_gene: NA; CDR3aa: CASSLVRGINYGYTF; CDR3nt: TGTGCCAGCAGCCTAGTAAGGGGAATTAACTATGGCTACACCTTC
j_gene: TRBJ1-6; abundance: NA; v_gene: TRBV28; d_gene: NA; CDR3aa: CASSLSGQNNSPLHF; CDR3nt: TGTGCCAGCAGTTTATCTGGACAGAATAATTCACCCCTCCACTTT
j_gene: TRBJ1-5; abundance: NA; v_gene: TRBV19; d_gene: TRBD1; CDR3aa: CASSLSGTDHFYSNQPQHF; CDR3nt: TGTGCCAGTAGCTTATCCGGGACAGACCACTTCTATAGCAATCAGCCCCAGCATTTT
j_gene: TRBJ2-2; abundance: NA; v_gene: TRBV28; d_gene: TRBD2; CDR3aa: CASSFTTGTSGYTGELFF; CDR3nt: TGTGCCAGCAGTTTCACAACCGGGACTAGCGGATACACCGGGGAGCTGTTTTTT
j_gene: TRBJ2-1; abundance: NA; v_gene: TRBV4-3; d_gene: NA; CDR3aa: CASRFGLQSEQFF; CDR3nt: TGCGCCAGCAGATTCGGGTTACAAAGTGAGCAGTTCTTC
j_gene: TRBJ1-2; abundance: once; v_gene: TRBV14; d_gene: NA; CDR3aa: CASSQDLRVLRGYTF; CDR3nt: TGTGCCAGCAGCCAAGATCTGAGGGTTCTAAGGGGCTACACCTTC
j_gene: TRBJ1-1; abundance: NA; v_gene: TRBV7-3; d_gene: NA; CDR3aa: CASSFKGGTEAFF; CDR3nt: TGTGCCAGCAGCTTCAAGGGAGGCACTGAAGCTTTCTTT
j_gene: TRBJ1-5; abundance: once; v_gene: TRBV19; d_gene: TRBD1; CDR3aa: CASSDRGSNHQPQHF; CDR3nt: TGTGCCAGTAGTGACAGGGGCTCTAACCATCAGCCCCAGCATTTT
j_gene: TRBJ1-2; abundance: once; v_gene: TRBV5-4; d_gene: TRBD1; CDR3aa: CASSLGVPGQGYGYTF; CDR3nt: TGTGCCAGCAGCTTGGGAGTACCGGGACAGGGATATGGCTACACCTTC
j_gene: TRBJ2-7; abundance: few; v_gene: TRBV28; d_gene: TRBD1; CDR3aa: CASSFTGGYEQYF; CDR3nt: TGTGCCAGCAGTTTTACAGGGGGTTACGAGCAGTACTTC
j_gene: TRBJ2-5; abundance: NA; v_gene: TRBV28; d_gene: TRBD1; CDR3aa: CASSPGTGMGETQYF; CDR3nt: TGTGCCAGCAGCCCCGGGACAGGGATGGGCGAGACCCAGTACTTC
j_gene: TRBJ1-2; abundance: NA; v_gene: TRBV10-3; d_gene: NA; CDR3aa: CAIRGYGYTF; CDR3nt: TGTGCCATCCGGGGCTATGGCTACACCTTC
j_gene: TRBJ1-5; abundance: NA; v_gene: TRBV6-5; d_gene: NA; CDR3aa: CASRASNQPQHF; CDR3nt: TGTGCCAGCAGGGCTAGCAATCAGCCCCAGCATTTT
j_gene: TRBJ1-5; abundance: few; v_gene: TRBV18; d_gene: NA; CDR3aa: CASSPPGGRLLSQPQHF; CDR3nt: TGTGCCAGCTCACCTCCGGGGGGGCGTCTCCTTAGTCAGCCCCAGCATTTT
j_gene: TRBJ1-6; abundance: NA; v_gene: TRBV6-6; d_gene: NA; CDR3aa: CASSYDSPGNSPLHF; CDR3nt: TGTGCCAGCAGTTACGACAGCCCGGGTAATTCACCCCTCCACTTT
j_gene: TRBJ2-7; abundance: NA; v_gene: TRBV28; d_gene: NA; CDR3aa: CASIAGTYEQYF; CDR3nt: TGTGCCAGCATAGCAGGGACCTACGAGCAGTACTTC
j_gene: TRBJ1-3; abundance: once; v_gene: TRBV7-9; d_gene: NA; CDR3aa: CASSLSLNTIYF; CDR3nt: TGTGCCAGCAGCTTATCCCTAAACACCATATATTTT
j_gene: TRBJ1-6; abundance: NA; v_gene: TRBV5-1; d_gene: TRBD1; CDR3aa: CASSPQGDSPLHF; CDR3nt: TGCGCCAGCAGCCCCCAGGGGGACTCACCCCTCCACTTT
j_gene: TRBJ2-7; abundance: NA; v_gene: TRBV7-9; d_gene: NA; CDR3aa: CASSSDSSYEQYF; CDR3nt: TGTGCCAGCAGCTCCGACAGCTCCTACGAGCAGTACTTC
j_gene: TRBJ2-3; abundance: NA; v_gene: TRBV27; d_gene: NA; CDR3aa: CASSSYTDTQYF; CDR3nt: TGTGCCAGCAGTTCGTACACAGATACGCAGTATTTT
j_gene: TRBJ1-1; abundance: NA; v_gene: TRBV7-2; d_gene: TRBD1; CDR3aa: CASSLSRQGKGNTEAFF; CDR3nt: TGTGCCAGCAGCTTAAGCAGACAGGGGAAGGGAAACACTGAAGCTTTCTTT
j_gene: TRBJ1-1; abundance: NA; v_gene: TRBV5-1; d_gene: NA; CDR3aa: CASSLDGVMNTEAFF; CDR3nt: TGCGCCAGCAGCTTGGACGGGGTAATGAACACTGAAGCTTTCTTT
j_gene: TRBJ2-2; abundance: NA; v_gene: TRBV7-3; d_gene: NA; CDR3aa: CASSIDGPSSGELFF; CDR3nt: TGTGCCAGCAGCATAGATGGGCCGTCGTCCGGGGAGCTGTTTTTT